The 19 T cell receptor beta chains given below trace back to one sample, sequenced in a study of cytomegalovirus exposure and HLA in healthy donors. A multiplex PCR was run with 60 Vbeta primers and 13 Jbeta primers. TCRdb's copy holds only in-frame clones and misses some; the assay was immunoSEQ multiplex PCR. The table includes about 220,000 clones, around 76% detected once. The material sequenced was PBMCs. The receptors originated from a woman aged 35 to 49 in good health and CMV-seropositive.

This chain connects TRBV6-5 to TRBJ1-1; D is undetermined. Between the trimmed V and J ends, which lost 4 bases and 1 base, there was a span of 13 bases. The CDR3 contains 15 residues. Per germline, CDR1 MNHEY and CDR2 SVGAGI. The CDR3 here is CASSSRLSGNTEAFF. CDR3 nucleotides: TGTGCCAGCAGTTCCCGACTGTCGGGGAACACTGAAGCTTTCTTT.

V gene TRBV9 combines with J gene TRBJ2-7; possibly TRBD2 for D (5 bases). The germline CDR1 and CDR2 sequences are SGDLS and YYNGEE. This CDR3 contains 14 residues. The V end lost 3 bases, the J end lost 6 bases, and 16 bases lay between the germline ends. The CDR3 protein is CASSALSEGAEQYF. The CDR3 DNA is TGTGCCAGCAGCGCCCTGTCTGAGGGCGCCGAGCAGTACTTC.

CDR3 DNA sequence: TGTGCCATCAGTCAGGGAGGACTGCTCTCTGGAAACACCATATATTTT. Protein product: CAISQGGLLSGNTIYF. The V and J genes are TRBV10-3 and TRBJ1-3; possibly TRBD1 for D (5 bases). The V end lost 5 bases, the J end lost 0 bases, and 14 bases lay between the germline ends. This CDR3 contains 16 residues. Germline lookup yields CDR1 ENHRY and CDR2 SYGVKD.

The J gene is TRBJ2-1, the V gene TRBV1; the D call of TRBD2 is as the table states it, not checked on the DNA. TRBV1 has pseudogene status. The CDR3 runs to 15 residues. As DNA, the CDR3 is TGCACCAGCAGTCAGGAACACCGGGGGTTGAATGAGCAGTTCTTC. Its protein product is CTSSQEHRGLNEQFF.

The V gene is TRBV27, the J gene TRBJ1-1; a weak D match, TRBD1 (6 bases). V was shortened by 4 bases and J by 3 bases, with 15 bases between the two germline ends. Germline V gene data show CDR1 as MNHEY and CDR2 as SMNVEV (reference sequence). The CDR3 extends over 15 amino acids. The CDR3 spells CASSSRGSSHTEAFF. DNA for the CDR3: TGTGCCAGCAGTTCCAGGGGAAGTTCGCACACTGAAGCTTTCTTT.

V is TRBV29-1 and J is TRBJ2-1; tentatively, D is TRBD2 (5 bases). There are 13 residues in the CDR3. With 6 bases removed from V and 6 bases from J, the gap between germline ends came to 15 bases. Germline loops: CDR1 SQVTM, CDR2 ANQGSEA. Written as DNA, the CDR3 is TGCAGCGTAAGTTCCGGGGAACCCAATGAGCAGTTCTTC. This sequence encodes CSVSSGEPNEQFF.

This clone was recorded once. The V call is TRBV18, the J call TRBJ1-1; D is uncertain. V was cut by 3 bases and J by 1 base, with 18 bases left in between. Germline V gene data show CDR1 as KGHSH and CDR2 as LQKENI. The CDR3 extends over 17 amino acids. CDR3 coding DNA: TGTGCCAGCTCACCTGCGACCTGGACTATTGCGAACACTGAAGCTTTCTTT. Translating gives CASSPATWTIANTEAFF.

The CDR3 coding sequence is TGTGCCAGCAGGGGACAGGGGGAAATGGCGCAAGAGACCCAGTACTTC. This codes for CASRGQGEMAQETQYF. The V call is TRBV6-6, the J call TRBJ2-5; 11 bases agree with TRBD1. The CDR3 runs 16 residues. Germline V CDR1 and CDR2: MNHNY, SVGAGI (reference sequence). With V trimmed by 6 bases and J by 2 bases, 8 bases remained unmatched.

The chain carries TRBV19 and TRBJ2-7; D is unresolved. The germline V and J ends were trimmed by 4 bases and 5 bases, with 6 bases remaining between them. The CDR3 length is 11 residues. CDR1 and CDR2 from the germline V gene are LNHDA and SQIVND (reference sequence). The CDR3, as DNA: TGTGCCAGTAGTACCGTCGACGAGCAGTACTTC. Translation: CASSTVDEQYF.

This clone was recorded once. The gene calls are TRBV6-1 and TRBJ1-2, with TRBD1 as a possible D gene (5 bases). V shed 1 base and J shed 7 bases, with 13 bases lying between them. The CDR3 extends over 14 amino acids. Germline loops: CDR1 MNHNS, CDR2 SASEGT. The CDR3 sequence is CASSEDLGEAGYTF. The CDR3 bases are TGTGCCAGCAGTGAAGACTTAGGGGAGGCTGGCTACACCTTC.

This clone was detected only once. In DNA, the CDR3 is TGTGCCAGCAGTTTACGGGGGGTTGCGTACGGCACAGATACGCAGTATTTT. Its protein is CASSLRGVAYGTDTQYF. V is TRBV28 and J is TRBJ2-3; 7 bases fit TRBD2. The ends lost 2 bases at V and 1 base at J; junction bases unmatched: 9. Germline V gene lookup returns CDR1 MDHEN and CDR2 SYDVKM. The CDR3 loop spans 17 amino acids.

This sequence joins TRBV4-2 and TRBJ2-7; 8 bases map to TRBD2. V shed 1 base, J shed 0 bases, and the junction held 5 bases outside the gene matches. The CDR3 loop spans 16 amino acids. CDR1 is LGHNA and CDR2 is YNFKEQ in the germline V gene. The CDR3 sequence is CASSQGLASFSYEQYF. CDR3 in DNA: TGTGCCAGCAGCCAAGGACTAGCGAGCTTCTCCTACGAGCAGTACTTC.

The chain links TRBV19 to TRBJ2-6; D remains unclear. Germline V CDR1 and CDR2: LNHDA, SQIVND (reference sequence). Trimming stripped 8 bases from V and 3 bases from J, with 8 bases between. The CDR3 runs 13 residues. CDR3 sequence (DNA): TGTGCCAGTTCCCGTAGTGGGGCCAACGTCCTGACTTTC. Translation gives CASSRSGANVLTF.

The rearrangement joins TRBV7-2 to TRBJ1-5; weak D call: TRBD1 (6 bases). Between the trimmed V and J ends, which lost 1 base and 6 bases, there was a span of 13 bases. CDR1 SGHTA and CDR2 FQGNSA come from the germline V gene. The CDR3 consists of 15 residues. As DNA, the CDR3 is TGTGCCAGCAGCTTAGATCGGGGGGCCTTTCAGCCCCAGCATTTT. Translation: CASSLDRGAFQPQHF.

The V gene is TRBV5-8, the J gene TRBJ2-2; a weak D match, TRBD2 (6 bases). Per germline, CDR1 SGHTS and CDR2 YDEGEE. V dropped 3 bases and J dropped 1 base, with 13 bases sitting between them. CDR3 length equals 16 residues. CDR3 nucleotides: TGTGCCAGCAGCTCTTGGAGGGGAGGGAACACCGGGGAGCTGTTTTTT. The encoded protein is CASSSWRGGNTGELFF.

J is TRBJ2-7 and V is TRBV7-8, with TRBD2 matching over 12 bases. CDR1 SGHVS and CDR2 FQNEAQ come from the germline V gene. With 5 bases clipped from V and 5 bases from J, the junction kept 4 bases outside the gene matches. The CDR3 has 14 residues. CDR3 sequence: CASSTSGRPHEQYF. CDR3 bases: TGTGCCAGCAGCACTAGCGGGAGGCCCCACGAGCAGTACTTC.

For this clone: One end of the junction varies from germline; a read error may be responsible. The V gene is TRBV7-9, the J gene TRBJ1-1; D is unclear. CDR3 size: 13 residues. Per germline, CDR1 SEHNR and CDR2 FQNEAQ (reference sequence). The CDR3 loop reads CSSSSQPNTEAFF. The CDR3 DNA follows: TGTTCCAGCAGCTCACAGCCAAACACTGAAGCTTTCTTT.

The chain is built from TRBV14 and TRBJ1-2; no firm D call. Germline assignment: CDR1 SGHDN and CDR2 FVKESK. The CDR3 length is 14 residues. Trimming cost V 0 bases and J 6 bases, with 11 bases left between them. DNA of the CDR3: TGTGCCAGCAGCCAAGATCTGGCAGTCCATGGCTACACCTTC. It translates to CASSQDLAVHGYTF.

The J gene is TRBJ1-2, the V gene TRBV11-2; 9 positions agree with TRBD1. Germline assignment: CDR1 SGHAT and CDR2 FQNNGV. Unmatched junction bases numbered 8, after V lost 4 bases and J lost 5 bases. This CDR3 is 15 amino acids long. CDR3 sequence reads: CASSWNKDRGYGYTF. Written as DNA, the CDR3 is TGTGCCAGCAGCTGGAACAAGGACAGGGGATATGGCTACACCTTC. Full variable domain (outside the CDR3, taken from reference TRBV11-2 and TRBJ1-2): EAGVAQSPRYKIIEKRQSVAFWCNPISGHATLYWYQQILGQGPKLLIQFQNNGVVDDSQLPKDRFSAERLKGVDSTLKIQPAKLEDSAVYLCASSWNKDRGYGYTFGSGTRLTVV.